This entry lists 18 T cell receptor beta chains sequenced from one sample in a study of control samples from healthy donors and cancer patients. TCRdb's table, derived via immunoSEQ multiplex PCR, lists solely in-frame clones and lacks some. This sample has 100,000 or so clones, with approximately 91% found just once. The sample was blood. These receptors were obtained from a woman aged 25 to 39 in good health.

This chain connects TRBV5-6 to TRBJ1-2, with D uncertain. Germline CDR1 reads SGHDT; CDR2 reads YYEEEE. The ends were cut back, 2 bases at V and 4 bases at J, with 12 bases in the middle. There are 14 residues in the CDR3. This CDR3 is CASSFPDGTYGYTF. The CDR3 DNA sequence: TGTGCCAGCAGCTTTCCGGACGGTACCTATGGCTACACCTTC. Full variable domain (rest looked up from reference TRBV5-6 and TRBJ1-2): DAGVTQSPTHLIKTRGQQVTLRCSPKSGHDTVSWYQQALGQGPQFIFQYYEEEERQRGNFPDRFSGHQFPNYSSELNVNALLLGDSALYLCASSFPDGTYGYTFGSGTRLTVV.

In its sample, this clone was seen a few times. This chain joins TRBV9 and TRBJ1-5, with D unresolved. The length of the CDR3 is 15 residues. V was shortened by 2 bases and J by 1 base, with 10 bases between the two germline ends. CDR1 and CDR2 from the germline V gene are SGDLS and YYNGEE. CDR3 region: CASSVSSGSNQPQHF. CDR3 nucleotide sequence: TGTGCCAGCAGCGTTAGCAGTGGGAGCAATCAGCCCCAGCATTTT. The full variable domain, its missing parts supplied by reference TRBV9 and TRBJ1-5, is DSGVTQTPKHLITATGQRVTLRCSPRSGDLSVYWYQQSLDQGLQFLIQYYNGEERAKGNILERFSAQQFPDLHSELNLSSLELGDSALYFCASSVSSGSNQPQHFGDGTRLSIL.

The gene calls are TRBV28 and TRBJ2-6, with a possible D match to TRBD2 (6 bases). CDR3 length equals 15 residues. Trimming removed 3 bases at V and 0 bases at J, with 6 bases between. Germline V gene data show CDR1 as MDHEN and CDR2 as SYDVKM. CDR3 protein: CASSLGGSGANVLTF. In DNA form, the CDR3 reads TGTGCCAGCAGTTTGGGGGGCTCTGGGGCCAACGTCCTGACTTTC.

V usage is TRBV6-5 and J usage is TRBJ1-6, with D possibly being TRBD1 (6 bases). The CDR3 sequence is 15 residues long. V gave up 7 bases and J gave up 5 bases, with 15 bases separating them. CDR1 is MNHEY and CDR2 is SVGAGI in the germline V gene. The CDR3 sequence: CASTKEGGHNSPLHF. The CDR3 DNA is TGTGCCAGCACTAAAGAGGGGGGCCATAATTCACCCCTCCACTTT.

The chain couples TRBV19 to TRBJ1-2, with D maybe TRBD1 (6 bases). Per germline, CDR1 LNHDA and CDR2 SQIVND (reference sequence). The CDR3 is made up of 13 amino acids. V was pared by 5 bases and J by 7 bases, with 14 bases between. The CDR3 spells CASSLVGQFGYTF. The CDR3 DNA is TGTGCCAGTAGTCTGGTCGGACAGTTTGGCTACACCTTC.

The chain uses TRBV11-2 and TRBJ2-1; TRBD2 agrees at 9 bases. The CDR3 spans 16 residues. CDR1 is SGHAT and CDR2 is FQNNGV in the germline V gene. V trimming: 5 bases; J trimming: 9 bases; junction bases outside the gene matches: 14. CDR3 DNA: TGTGCCAGCAGCCCTGTAGCGCGCGGGGGGGCGGGTGAGCAGTTCTTC. This gives the protein CASSPVARGGAGEQFF.

Written as DNA, the CDR3 is TGTGCCATCGGTGGTCTCACGGGCACTGAAGCTTTCTTT. Translated, it gives CAIGGLTGTEAFF. The rearrangement joins TRBV6-5 to TRBJ1-1, with no clear D. With 10 bases removed from V and 4 bases from J, the gap between germline ends came to 16 bases. The germline V gene encodes CDR1 MNHEY and CDR2 SVGAGI. This CDR3 has 13 residues.

The chain has TRBV3-1 (or the pseudogene TRBV3-2) and TRBJ1-3, with 9 nucleotides matching TRBD1. CDR1 is LGHDT, CDR2 YNNKEL, per germline (reference sequence). The trim removed 1 base at V and 4 bases at J, leaving 5 bases unmatched. The CDR3 runs to 16 residues. The chain's CDR3 is CASSQGGTGSGNTIYF. In DNA, the CDR3 is TGTGCCAGCAGCCAAGGTGGGACAGGGTCGGGAAACACCATATATTTT.

The CDR3 sequence is CASSEGRGPGYTF. For the CDR3, the DNA is TGTGCCAGCAGTGAAGGCAGGGGGCCTGGCTACACCTTC. The chain recombines TRBV2 with TRBJ1-2; 8 bases are a match to TRBD1. Germline assignment: CDR1 SNHLY and CDR2 FYNNEI. CDR3 size: 13 residues. After removal of 1 base from V and 7 bases from J, the junction contained 2 bases not matched to a gene. Full variable domain (rest looked up from reference TRBV2 and TRBJ1-2): EPEVTQTPSHQVTQMGQEVILRCVPISNHLYFYWYRQILGQKVEFLVSFYNNEISEKSEIFDDQFSVERPDGSNFTLKIRSTKLEDSAMYFCASSEGRGPGYTFGSGTRLTVV.

The chain uses TRBV14 and TRBJ2-5; 14 bases match TRBD2. The CDR3 extends over 16 amino acids. The germline gives CDR1 SGHDN, CDR2 FVKESK. V lost 4 bases, J lost 4 bases, and 5 bases stayed unmatched. CDR3 nucleotide sequence: TGTGCCAGCAGCCTAGGGACTAGCGGGAGTTCAGAGACCCAGTACTTC. This translates into CASSLGTSGSSETQYF.

This clone was detected once. This chain uses TRBV6-5 with TRBJ1-4; TRBD1 matches 10 bases. The V segment lost 4 bases and the J segment 8 bases; nucleotides outside the gene matches: 4. In germline, CDR1 is MNHEY, CDR2 SVGAGI. CDR3 length: 14 amino acids. In nucleotides, the CDR3 is TGTGCCAGCAGTTCCGGGACAGGGGACGAAAAACTGTTTTTT. It specifies CASSSGTGDEKLFF.

The chain links TRBV7-6 to TRBJ2-1; D gene unclear. The germline V and J ends were trimmed by 5 bases and 8 bases, with 10 bases remaining between them. Per the germline V gene, CDR1 is SGHVS and CDR2 is FNYEAQ. The CDR3 runs 12 residues. The CDR3 coding sequence is TGTGCCAGCAGCCCACGGACCGATGAGCAGTTCTTC. It encodes CASSPRTDEQFF.

The V call is TRBV29-1, the J call TRBJ1-1; D may be TRBD1 (5 bases). The length of the CDR3 is 13 residues. V shed 3 bases and J shed 3 bases, with 11 bases lying between them. From germline, CDR1 is SQVTM and CDR2 ANQGSEA. The CDR3, as DNA: TGCAGCGTTGACGATGGAGGGGACACTGAAGCTTTCTTT. Protein: CSVDDGGDTEAFF.

The chain carries TRBV27 and TRBJ2-1, with 10 bases identical to TRBD2. J gave up 6 bases and V 3 bases, and 5 bases lay outside the gene matches. The CDR3 loop spans 15 amino acids. The germline V gene encodes CDR1 MNHEY and CDR2 SMNVEV (reference sequence). CDR3: CASSFQRTSGNEQFF. The CDR3 DNA reads TGTGCCAGCAGTTTTCAAAGGACTAGCGGCAATGAGCAGTTCTTC.

The rearrangement joins TRBV5-1 to TRBJ2-1; no reliable D call. This CDR3 spans 12 amino acids. Germline CDR1 and CDR2: SGHRS and YFSETQ. Trimming took off 5 bases at V and 5 bases at J, with 8 bases between the two ends. CDR3 DNA sequence: TGCGCCAGCAGACACGGAAACAATGAGCAGTTCTTC. Its translation is CASRHGNNEQFF.

The chain carries TRBV10-1 and TRBJ2-7; TRBD2 might be the D (7 bases). CDR3 length: 16 residues. The germline V gene has CDR1 WNHNN and CDR2 SYGVQD (reference sequence). V dropped 0 bases and J dropped 2 bases, with 14 bases sitting between them. As DNA, the CDR3 is TGCGCCAGCAGTGAGTCGGGGGGGACATTCCCCTACGAGCAGTACTTC. It is translated as CASSESGGTFPYEQYF.

The chain joins TRBV6-5 to TRBJ1-6, with D unresolved. CDR1 is MNHEY, CDR2 SVGAGI, per germline. This CDR3 region has 15 residues. V dropped 7 bases and J dropped 5 bases, with 15 bases sitting between them. The CDR3 DNA sequence: TGTGCCAGCATATGGCACGGGCAGGATAATTCACCCCTCCACTTT. Residues: CASIWHGQDNSPLHF.

The chain's CDR3 is CSVVVNYGYTF. The CDR3, as DNA: TGCAGCGTTGTGGTGAACTATGGCTACACCTTC. The rearrangement joins TRBV29-1 to TRBJ1-2; D is unresolved. The germline gives CDR1 SQVTM, CDR2 ANQGSEA. V dropped 4 bases and J dropped 2 bases, with 5 bases sitting between them. The CDR3 is made up of 11 amino acids. Filled out from reference TRBV29-1 and TRBJ1-2, the complete variable domain reads SAVISQKPSRDICQRGTSLTIQCQVDSQVTMMFWYRQQPGQSLTLIATANQGSEATYESGFVIDKFPISRPNLTFSTLTVSNMSPEDSSIYLCSVVVNYGYTFGSGTRLTVV.